These T cell receptor beta chains were read from a single sample in a study of a mutant IDH1 vaccine in newly diagnosed glioma. These receptors have no identified antigens. The repertoire was sequenced with immunoSEQ multiplex PCR; TCRdb's copy has only in-frame clones and lacks some. This table holds around 58,000 clones, around 80% found once. The sample in question was PBMCs, obtained from a glioma patient whose treatment included an IDH1 peptide vaccine. These receptors came from a man aged 30 to 39 with glioma. The CDR3 runs from the conserved cysteine through the conserved F or W. A D gene is named only where the DNA matches it firmly. Size is stated for part of the rows, as once, few or many counts, or as a class when the clone is expanded.

D gene: NA
J gene: TRBJ2-3
clone size: NA
V gene: TRBV5-1
CDR3 protein: CASSLAGDTQYF
CDR3 DNA: TGCGCCAGCAGCTTGGCTGGAGATACGCAGTATTTT

D gene: NA
J gene: TRBJ2-7
clone size: NA
V gene: TRBV4-1
CDR3 protein: CASSLGAGELYEQYF
CDR3 DNA: TGCGCCAGCAGCCTTGGGGCAGGGGAACTCTACGAGCAGTACTTC

D gene: TRBD1
J gene: TRBJ1-1
clone size: once
V gene: TRBV5-1
CDR3 protein: CASSLETGGLETEAFF
CDR3 DNA: TGCGCCAGCAGCTTGGAAACAGGGGGCTTGGAGACTGAAGCTTTCTTT

D gene: TRBD2
J gene: TRBJ2-5
clone size: once
V gene: TRBV4-2
CDR3 protein: CASSQAGGGGGETQYF
CDR3 DNA: TGTGCCAGCAGCCAGGCCGGCGGGGGTGGGGGAGAGACCCAGTACTTC

D gene: NA
J gene: TRBJ2-3
clone size: NA
V gene: TRBV9
CDR3 protein: CASSTLQSADTQYF
CDR3 DNA: TGTGCCAGCAGCACCTTACAGTCCGCAGATACGCAGTATTTT

D gene: NA
J gene: TRBJ2-1
clone size: once
V gene: TRBV29-1
CDR3 protein: CSVERGGRNEQFF
CDR3 DNA: TGCAGCGTTGAGAGGGGGGGCAGGAATGAGCAGTTCTTC

D gene: NA
J gene: TRBJ1-4
clone size: NA
V gene: TRBV28
CDR3 protein: CASRPWTATNEKLFF
CDR3 DNA: TGTGCCAGCAGACCCTGGACAGCAACTAATGAAAAACTGTTTTTT

D gene: TRBD1
J gene: TRBJ1-1
clone size: NA
V gene: TRBV5-6
CDR3 protein: CASSPGTAMNTEAFF
CDR3 DNA: TGTGCCAGCAGCCCAGGGACAGCTATGAACACTGAAGCTTTCTTT

D gene: NA
J gene: TRBJ1-6
clone size: NA
V gene: TRBV28
CDR3 protein: CASSEGWAARGSYNSPLHF
CDR3 DNA: TGTGCCAGCAGCGAAGGCTGGGCGGCACGAGGATCCTATAATTCACCCCTCCACTTT

D gene: NA
J gene: TRBJ1-4
clone size: NA
V gene: TRBV11-3
CDR3 protein: CASSSTWYREAEKLFF
CDR3 DNA: TGTGCCAGCAGCTCGACTTGGTACAGGGAGGCGGAAAAACTGTTTTTT

D gene: NA
J gene: TRBJ1-1
clone size: NA
V gene: TRBV21-1
CDR3 protein: CASSTRTGMNTEAFF
CDR3 DNA: TGTGCCAGCAGCACCCGGACAGGGATGAACACTGAAGCTTTCTTT

D gene: NA
J gene: TRBJ1-1
clone size: few
V gene: TRBV15
CDR3 protein: CATATGRGEAFF
CDR3 DNA: TGTGCCACCGCAACGGGACGGGGTGAAGCTTTCTTT

D gene: NA
J gene: TRBJ2-5
clone size: NA
V gene: TRBV5-6
CDR3 protein: CASSLPRTEQETQYF
CDR3 DNA: TGTGCCAGCAGCTTGCCTAGGACTGAACAAGAGACCCAGTACTTC

D gene: TRBD2
J gene: TRBJ2-3
clone size: NA
V gene: TRBV11-2
CDR3 protein: CASSLERLANTDTQYF
CDR3 DNA: TGTGCCAGCAGCTTAGAGAGACTAGCCAACACAGATACGCAGTATTTT

D gene: NA
J gene: TRBJ2-1
clone size: NA
V gene: TRBV4-2
CDR3 protein: CASGPPGVNEQFF
CDR3 DNA: TGTGCCAGCGGTCCTCCGGGGGTCAATGAGCAGTTCTTC

D gene: TRBD1
J gene: TRBJ1-5
clone size: NA
V gene: TRBV30
CDR3 protein: CAWSALTDRGNQPQHF
CDR3 DNA: TGTGCCTGGAGTGCCCTTACGGACAGGGGAAATCAGCCCCAGCATTTT

D gene: NA
J gene: TRBJ1-5
clone size: NA
V gene: TRBV6-1
CDR3 protein: CASSAGRDGNQPQHF
CDR3 DNA: TGTGCCAGCAGTGCGGGTAGGGATGGCAATCAGCCCCAGCATTTT

D gene: TRBD2
J gene: TRBJ2-4
clone size: NA
V gene: TRBV27
CDR3 protein: CASSLSGGLPSKNIQYF
CDR3 DNA: TGTGCCAGCAGTTTATCGGGGGGGTTACCCTCAAAAAACATTCAGTACTTC

D gene: NA
J gene: TRBJ1-3
clone size: NA
V gene: TRBV9
CDR3 protein: CASSVGIPSAGNTIYF
CDR3 DNA: TGTGCCAGCAGCGTAGGGATCCCAAGCGCCGGAAACACCATATATTTT

D gene: TRBD2
J gene: TRBJ2-3
clone size: NA
V gene: TRBV6-4
CDR3 protein: CAISAGLDPTDTQYF
CDR3 DNA: TGTGCCATCAGTGCGGGACTAGACCCCACAGATACGCAGTATTTT

D gene: NA
J gene: TRBJ2-7
clone size: NA
V gene: TRBV7-9
CDR3 protein: CASSSETVSYEQYF
CDR3 DNA: TGTGCCAGCAGCTCCGAGACAGTCTCCTACGAGCAGTACTTC

D gene: TRBD1
J gene: TRBJ2-7
clone size: once
V gene: TRBV6-6
CDR3 protein: CASSSVRDREHF
CDR3 DNA: TGTGCCAGCAGTTCCGTCCGGGACAGGGAACACTTC

D gene: NA
J gene: TRBJ1-4
clone size: NA
V gene: TRBV27
CDR3 protein: CASSLDIGANEKLFF
CDR3 DNA: TGTGCCAGCAGTTTAGATATTGGGGCGAATGAAAAACTGTTTTTT

D gene: NA
J gene: TRBJ1-2
clone size: once
V gene: TRBV10-3
CDR3 protein: CASCDRVMFGAYGYTF
CDR3 DNA: TGTGCCAGCTGTGACAGAGTGATGTTCGGGGCCTATGGCTACACCTTC

D gene: TRBD1
J gene: TRBJ1-2
clone size: once
V gene: TRBV5-6
CDR3 protein: CASSRGQGVYGYTF
CDR3 DNA: TGTGCCAGCAGCCGGGGACAGGGGGTCTATGGCTACACCTTC

D gene: TRBD1
J gene: TRBJ1-5
clone size: NA
V gene: TRBV28
CDR3 protein: CASSPIQGSNNQPQHF
CDR3 DNA: TGTGCCAGCAGCCCCATACAGGGGAGCAATAATCAGCCCCAGCATTTT

D gene: NA
J gene: TRBJ1-2
clone size: NA
V gene: TRBV6-1
CDR3 protein: CASTDARRYGYTF
CDR3 DNA: TGTGCCAGCACGGACGCGCGACGGTATGGCTACACCTTC

D gene: NA
J gene: TRBJ1-1
clone size: NA
V gene: TRBV2
CDR3 protein: CASSFRETNTEAFF
CDR3 DNA: TGTGCCAGCAGTTTCCGGGAAACAAACACTGAAGCTTTCTTT

D gene: TRBD2
J gene: TRBJ2-3
clone size: NA
V gene: TRBV5-1
CDR3 protein: CASSRGDSSTDTQYF
CDR3 DNA: TGCGCCAGCAGCCGGGGGGATTCTAGCACAGATACGCAGTATTTT

D gene: NA
J gene: TRBJ1-1
clone size: NA
V gene: TRBV5-6
CDR3 protein: CASSLGMGPGTEAFF
CDR3 DNA: TGTGCCAGCAGCTTGGGGATGGGGCCGGGGACTGAAGCTTTCTTT

D gene: NA
J gene: TRBJ1-1
clone size: NA
V gene: TRBV11-2
CDR3 protein: CASSLNPRYIRDMNTEAFF
CDR3 DNA: TGTGCCAGCAGCTTAAACCCCAGATACATCAGGGATATGAACACTGAAGCTTTCTTT

D gene: TRBD1
J gene: TRBJ2-7
clone size: NA
V gene: TRBV11-3
CDR3 protein: CASSQGTGKIYEQYF
CDR3 DNA: TGTGCCAGCAGCCAAGGGACAGGGAAAATCTACGAGCAGTACTTC

D gene: NA
J gene: TRBJ2-2
clone size: NA
V gene: TRBV7-6
CDR3 protein: CASSHSTGELFF
CDR3 DNA: TGTGCCAGCAGCCATTCCACCGGGGAGCTGTTTTTT

D gene: NA
J gene: TRBJ1-1
clone size: few
V gene: TRBV7-9
CDR3 protein: CASSIRTGRMNTEAFF
CDR3 DNA: TGTGCCAGCAGCATACGGACGGGGAGGATGAACACTGAAGCTTTCTTT

D gene: NA
J gene: TRBJ2-7
clone size: NA
V gene: TRBV7-2
CDR3 protein: CASSLDLDSYEQYF
CDR3 DNA: TGTGCCAGCAGCTTAGATCTAGACAGCTACGAGCAGTACTTC

D gene: TRBD2
J gene: TRBJ2-5
clone size: NA
V gene: TRBV11-2
CDR3 protein: CASSPEAGGQQETQYF
CDR3 DNA: TGTGCCAGCAGCCCAGAAGCGGGGGGGCAGCAAGAGACCCAGTACTTC

D gene: NA
J gene: TRBJ1-2
clone size: NA
V gene: TRBV5-5
CDR3 protein: CASSPFRESGAANYGYTF
CDR3 DNA: TGTGCCAGCAGCCCATTTAGGGAATCGGGGGCCGCTAACTATGGCTACACCTTC

D gene: NA
J gene: TRBJ2-2
clone size: few
V gene: TRBV6-1
CDR3 protein: CASSEDPGQNTGELFF
CDR3 DNA: TGTGCCAGCAGTGAAGACCCGGGACAGAACACCGGGGAGCTGTTTTTT

D gene: TRBD1
J gene: TRBJ1-2
clone size: NA
V gene: TRBV10-3
CDR3 protein: CATEPGQGAYGYTF
CDR3 DNA: TGTGCCACCGAACCCGGACAGGGGGCGTATGGCTACACCTTC

D gene: TRBD2
J gene: TRBJ2-5
clone size: NA
V gene: TRBV30
CDR3 protein: CAWSRTSARETLYF
CDR3 DNA: TGTGCCTGGAGTCGGACTAGCGCGAGAGAGACCCTGTACTTC

D gene: TRBD2
J gene: TRBJ2-1
clone size: NA
V gene: TRBV28
CDR3 protein: CASSSGGDQDEQFF
CDR3 DNA: TGTGCCAGCAGTAGCGGGGGGGATCAGGATGAGCAGTTCTTC

D gene: NA
J gene: TRBJ2-1
clone size: NA
V gene: TRBV15
CDR3 protein: CATSKGLWVGGNEQFF
CDR3 DNA: TGTGCCACCAGCAAGGGACTTTGGGTAGGGGGCAATGAGCAGTTCTTC

D gene: TRBD1
J gene: TRBJ2-5
clone size: NA
V gene: TRBV4-1
CDR3 protein: CASSHGQGVRETQYF
CDR3 DNA: TGCGCCAGCAGCCATGGACAGGGGGTAAGAGAGACCCAGTACTTC

D gene: TRBD2
J gene: TRBJ2-1
clone size: NA
V gene: TRBV7-9
CDR3 protein: CASNLPGLAGPSFYNEQFF
CDR3 DNA: TGTGCCAGCAACCTACCGGGACTAGCGGGGCCCTCGTTTTACAATGAGCAGTTCTTC

D gene: NA
J gene: TRBJ2-4
clone size: NA
V gene: TRBV10-1
CDR3 protein: CASSDSGPQSIQYF
CDR3 DNA: TGCGCCAGCAGTGATTCTGGGCCCCAAAGCATTCAGTACTTC

D gene: NA
J gene: TRBJ1-5
clone size: NA
V gene: TRBV6-5
CDR3 protein: CASSPRGGGDQPQHF
CDR3 DNA: TGTGCCAGCAGTCCCCGTGGGGGTGGTGATCAGCCCCAGCATTTT

D gene: NA
J gene: TRBJ1-2
clone size: NA
V gene: TRBV5-1
CDR3 protein: CASSGKRDGYTF
CDR3 DNA: TGCGCCAGCAGTGGGAAGAGGGATGGCTACACCTTC

D gene: NA
J gene: TRBJ1-1
clone size: few
V gene: TRBV4-1
CDR3 protein: CASSLPGRDTEAFF
CDR3 DNA: TGCGCCAGCAGCCTCCCCGGACGGGACACTGAAGCTTTCTTT

D gene: NA
J gene: TRBJ2-7
clone size: NA
V gene: TRBV28
CDR3 protein: CASRLSSYEQYF
CDR3 DNA: TGTGCCAGCAGGTTGAGTAGCTACGAGCAGTACTTC

D gene: TRBD1
J gene: TRBJ1-4
clone size: medium-sized
V gene: TRBV9
CDR3 protein: CASSSGQIATNEKLFF
CDR3 DNA: TGTGCCAGCAGCTCGGGACAGATCGCAACTAATGAAAAACTGTTTTTT